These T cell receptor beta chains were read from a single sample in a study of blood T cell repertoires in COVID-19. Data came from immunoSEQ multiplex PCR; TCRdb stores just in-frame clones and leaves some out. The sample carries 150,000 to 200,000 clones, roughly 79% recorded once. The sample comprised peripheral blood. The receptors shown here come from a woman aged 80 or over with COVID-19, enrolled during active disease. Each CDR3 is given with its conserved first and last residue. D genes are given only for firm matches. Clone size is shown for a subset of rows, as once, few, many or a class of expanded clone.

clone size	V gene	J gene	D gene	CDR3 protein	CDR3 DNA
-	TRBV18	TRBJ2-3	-	CASSRGTDTQYF	TGTGCCAGCTCACGCGGCACAGATACGCAGTATTTT
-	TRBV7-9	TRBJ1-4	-	CASSSSGEKLFF	TGTGCCAGCAGCTCCTCAGGGGAAAAACTGTTTTTT
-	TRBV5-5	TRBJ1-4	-	CASSLTGRANEKLFF	TGTGCCAGCAGCTTGACGGGGAGGGCTAATGAAAAACTGTTTTTT
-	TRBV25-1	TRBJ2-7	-	CASAISTHEQYF	TGTGCCAGCGCAATCTCTACCCACGAGCAGTACTTC
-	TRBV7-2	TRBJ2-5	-	CASSLAQGDVQETQYF	TGTGCCAGCAGCTTAGCACAGGGAGATGTTCAAGAGACCCAGTACTTC
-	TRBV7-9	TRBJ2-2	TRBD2	CASSKSSGSPGELFF	TGTGCCAGCAGCAAGTCTAGCGGGAGTCCCGGGGAGCTGTTTTTT
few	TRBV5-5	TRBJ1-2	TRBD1	CASSLLQGASYGYTF	TGTGCCAGCAGCTTGTTGCAGGGGGCGTCCTATGGCTACACCTTC
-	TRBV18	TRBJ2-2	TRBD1	CASSATGVPGELFF	TGTGCCAGCTCAGCGACAGGGGTCCCCGGGGAGCTGTTTTTT
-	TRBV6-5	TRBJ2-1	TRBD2	CASSYGGSGSGNEQFF	TGTGCCAGCAGTTACGGTGGTAGCGGGAGTGGCAATGAGCAGTTCTTC
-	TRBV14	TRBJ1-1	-	CASSQLTLSQFNTEAFF	TGTGCCAGCAGCCAATTAACTCTTAGCCAATTTAACACTGAAGCTTTCTTT
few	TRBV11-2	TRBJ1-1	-	CASSYAGSGNTEAFF	TGTGCCAGCAGCTACGCCGGGAGCGGGAACACTGAAGCTTTCTTT
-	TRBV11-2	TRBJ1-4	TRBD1	CASSSGQGLVEKLFF	TGTGCCAGCAGCTCGGGACAGGGGCTGGTAGAAAAACTGTTTTTT
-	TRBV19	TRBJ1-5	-	CASSIVPGARSDQPQHF	TGTGCCAGTAGTATAGTGCCAGGGGCTAGGTCGGATCAGCCCCAGCATTTT
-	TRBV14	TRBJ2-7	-	CASSQSSGYEQYF	TGTGCCAGCAGCCAATCCAGTGGTTACGAGCAGTACTTC
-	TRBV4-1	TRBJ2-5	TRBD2	CASSQGSGGALETQYF	TGCGCCAGCAGCCAAGGGAGCGGGGGGGCCTTAGAGACCCAGTACTTC
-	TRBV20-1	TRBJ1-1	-	CSAPTGHEAFF	TGCAGTGCCCCCACGGGACACGAAGCTTTCTTT
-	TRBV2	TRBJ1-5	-	CASTTSFGDQPQHF	TGTGCCAGCACAACAAGTTTCGGGGATCAGCCCCAGCATTTT
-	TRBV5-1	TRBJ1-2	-	CASSPPSGGGEGYTF	TGCGCCAGCAGCCCCCCCAGCGGCGGAGGGGAAGGCTACACCTTC
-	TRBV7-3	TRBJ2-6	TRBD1	CASSRTGQGANVLTF	TGTGCCAGCAGCAGAACGGGACAGGGCGCCAACGTCCTGACTTTC
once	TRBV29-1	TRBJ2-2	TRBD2	CSVVAGVGGELFF	TGCAGCGTTGTAGCGGGAGTGGGCGGGGAGCTGTTTTTT
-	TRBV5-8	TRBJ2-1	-	CASSLAGSGYNEQFF	TGTGCCAGCAGCTTGGCAGGTAGCGGTTACAATGAGCAGTTCTTC
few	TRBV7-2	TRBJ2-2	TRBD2	CASSLNGGRVSGELFF	TGTGCCAGCAGCTTAAACGGGGGGAGAGTTTCCGGGGAGCTGTTTTTT
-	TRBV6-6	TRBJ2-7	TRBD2	CASSYSRETGEQYF	TGTGCCAGCAGTTACTCGCGGGAGACGGGAGAGCAGTACTTC
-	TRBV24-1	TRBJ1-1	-	CATCHAENTEAFF	TGTGCCACCTGTCACGCGGAGAACACTGAAGCTTTCTTT
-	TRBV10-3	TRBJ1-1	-	CATGGDPQLPSTEAFF	TGTGCCACGGGGGGTGACCCACAGCTCCCAAGCACTGAAGCTTTCTTT
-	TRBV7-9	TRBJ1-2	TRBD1	CASSLAGQGDGYTF	TGTGCCAGCAGCTTAGCGGGACAGGGAGACGGCTACACCTTC
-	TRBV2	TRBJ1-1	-	CASSEMAGGGANTEAFF	TGTGCCAGCAGTGAGATGGCGGGAGGGGGGGCGAACACTGAAGCTTTCTTT
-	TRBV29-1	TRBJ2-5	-	CSVRSGQETQYF	TGCAGCGTTCGTAGCGGCCAAGAGACCCAGTACTTC
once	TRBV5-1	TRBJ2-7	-	CASSFRVSSYEQYF	TGCGCCAGCAGCTTTAGAGTTTCCTCCTACGAGCAGTACTTC
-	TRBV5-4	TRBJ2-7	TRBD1	CASSGPGQGHEQYF	TGTGCCAGCAGCGGCCCGGGACAGGGCCACGAGCAGTACTTC
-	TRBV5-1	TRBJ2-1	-	CASSLGSSEQFF	TGCGCCAGCAGCCTGGGCTCTAGTGAGCAGTTCTTC
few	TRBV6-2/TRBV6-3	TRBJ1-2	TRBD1	CASSTTRQGIMGYTF	TGTGCCAGCAGTACTACCAGACAGGGGATTATGGGCTACACCTTC
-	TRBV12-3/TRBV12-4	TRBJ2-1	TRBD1	CASSAGGLEQFF	TGTGCCAGCAGTGCAGGGGGCTTAGAGCAGTTCTTC
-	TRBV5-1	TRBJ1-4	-	CASSPNSATNEKLFF	TGCGCCAGCAGCCCGAACAGTGCAACTAATGAAAAACTGTTTTTT
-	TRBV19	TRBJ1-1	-	CASRAGNTEAFF	TGTGCCAGTAGGGCGGGGAACACTGAAGCTTTCTTT
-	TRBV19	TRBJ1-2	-	CASSIGTSNYGYTF	TGTGCCAGTAGTATTGGCACATCTAACTATGGCTACACCTTC
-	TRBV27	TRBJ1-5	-	CASSWTGFHQPQHF	TGTGCCAGCAGTTGGACGGGGTTTCATCAGCCCCAGCATTTT
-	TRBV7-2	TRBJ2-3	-	CASSLTQGMSDTQYF	TGTGCCAGCAGCTTAACGCAGGGGATGTCAGATACGCAGTATTTT
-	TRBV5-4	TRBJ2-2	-	CASSLVSGGTGELFF	TGTGCCAGCAGCTTGGTGTCAGGAGGCACCGGGGAGCTGTTTTTT
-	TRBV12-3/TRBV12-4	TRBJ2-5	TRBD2	CASRGGGETQYF	TGTGCCAGCAGGGGCGGGGGAGAGACCCAGTACTTC